This T cell receptor (beta chain) was captured by sequencing in a study of T cells after yellow fever vaccination. Study outcomes and limitations: Re-detected after boosting: most primary clones, 96% of CD4 and 88% of CD8. Of the clonotypes, a small share occurred in both CD4 and CD8 compartments.

5'RACE template switching produced TCR cDNA carrying a universal primer site and UMIs. TCRdb analysed the 5' RACE reads with MiXCR anew, one entry per CDR3 protein. The data show more than 350,000 distinct CDR3 sequences, around a tenth seen once. Notes on this clonotype: Its antigen is undetermined.

With 2 bases clipped from V and 9 bases from J, the junction kept 14 bases outside the gene matches. The length of the CDR3 is 16 residues. Germline assignment: CDR1 LNHNV and CDR2 YYDKDF (reference sequence). The sequence derives from a young man who received the YFV17D yellow fever vaccine. Sequencing used PBMCs, obtained on the day of the first yellow fever vaccination. The genes are TRBV15 and TRBJ2-7; 9 bases are a match to TRBD1. CDR3 nucleotide sequence: TGTGCCACCAGCAGACACAGGGACAGGGCGGTTATTTCGCAGTACTTC. It is translated as CATSRHRDRAVISQYF.